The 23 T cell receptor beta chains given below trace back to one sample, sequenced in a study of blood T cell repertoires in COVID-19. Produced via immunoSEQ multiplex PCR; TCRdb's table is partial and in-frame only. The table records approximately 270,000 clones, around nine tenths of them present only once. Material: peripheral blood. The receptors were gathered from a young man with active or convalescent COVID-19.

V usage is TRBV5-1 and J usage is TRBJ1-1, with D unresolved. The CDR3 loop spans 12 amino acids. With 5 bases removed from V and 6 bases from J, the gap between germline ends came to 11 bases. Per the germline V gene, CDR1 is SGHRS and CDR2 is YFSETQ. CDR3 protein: CASRPNMAEAFF. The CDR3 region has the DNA TGCGCCAGCAGACCGAACATGGCTGAAGCTTTCTTT.

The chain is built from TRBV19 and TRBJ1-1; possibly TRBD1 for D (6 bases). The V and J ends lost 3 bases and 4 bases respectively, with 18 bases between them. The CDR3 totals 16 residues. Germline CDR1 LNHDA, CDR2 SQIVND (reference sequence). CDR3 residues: CASSIQFRGVSTEAFF. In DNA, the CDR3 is TGTGCCAGTAGTATCCAATTCAGGGGAGTGAGCACTGAAGCTTTCTTT. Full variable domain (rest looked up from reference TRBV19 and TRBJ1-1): DGGITQSPKYLFRKEGQNVTLSCEQNLNHDAMYWYRQDPGQGLRLIYYSQIVNDFQKGDIAEGYSVSREKKESFPLTVTSAQKNPTAFYLCASSIQFRGVSTEAFFGQGTRLTVV.

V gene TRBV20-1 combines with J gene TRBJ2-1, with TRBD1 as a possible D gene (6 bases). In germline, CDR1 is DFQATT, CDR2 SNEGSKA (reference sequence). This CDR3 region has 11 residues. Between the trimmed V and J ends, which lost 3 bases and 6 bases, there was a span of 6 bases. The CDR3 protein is CSASRGNEQFF. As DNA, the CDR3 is TGCAGTGCTAGCAGGGGCAATGAGCAGTTCTTC.

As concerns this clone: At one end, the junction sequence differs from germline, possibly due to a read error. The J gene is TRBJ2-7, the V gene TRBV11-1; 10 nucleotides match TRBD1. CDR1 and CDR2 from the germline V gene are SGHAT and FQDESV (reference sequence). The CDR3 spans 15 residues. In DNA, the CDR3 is TGTGCCAGCAGCCTAGCCGGGACAGGGGCCTACGAGCAGTACTTC. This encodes CASSLAGTGAYEQYF.

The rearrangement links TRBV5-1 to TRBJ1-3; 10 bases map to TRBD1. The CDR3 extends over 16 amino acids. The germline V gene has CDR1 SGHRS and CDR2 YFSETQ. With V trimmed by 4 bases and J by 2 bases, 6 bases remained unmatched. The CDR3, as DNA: TGCGCCAGCAGCCGTACCGGGACAGGGGCTGGAAACACCATATATTTT. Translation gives CASSRTGTGAGNTIYF.

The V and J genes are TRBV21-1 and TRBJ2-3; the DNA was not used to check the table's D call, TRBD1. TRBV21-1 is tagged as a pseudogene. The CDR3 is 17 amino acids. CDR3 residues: CASSKAGTGDRPDTQYF. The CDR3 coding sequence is TGTGCCAGCAGCAAAGCCGGGACAGGGGACCGGCCAGATACGCAGTATTTT.

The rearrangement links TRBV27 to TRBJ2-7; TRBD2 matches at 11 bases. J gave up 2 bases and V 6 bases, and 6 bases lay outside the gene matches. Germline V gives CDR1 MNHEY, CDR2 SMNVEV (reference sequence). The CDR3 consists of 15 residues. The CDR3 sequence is CASSSRLAGTYEQYF. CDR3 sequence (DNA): TGTGCCAGCAGCTCACGACTAGCGGGAACCTACGAGCAGTACTTC.

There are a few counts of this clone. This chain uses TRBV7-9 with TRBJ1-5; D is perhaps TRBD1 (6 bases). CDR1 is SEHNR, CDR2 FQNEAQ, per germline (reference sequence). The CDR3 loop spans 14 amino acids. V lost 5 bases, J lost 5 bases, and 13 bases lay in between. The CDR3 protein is CASSGWEGDQPQHF. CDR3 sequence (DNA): TGTGCCAGCAGCGGCTGGGAGGGGGATCAGCCCCAGCATTTT.

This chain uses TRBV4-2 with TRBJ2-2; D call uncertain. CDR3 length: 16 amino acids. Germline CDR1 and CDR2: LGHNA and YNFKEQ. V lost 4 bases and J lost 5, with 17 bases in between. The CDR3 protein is CASSPHGGRATGELFF. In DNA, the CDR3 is TGTGCCAGCAGCCCCCATGGCGGAAGAGCAACCGGGGAGCTGTTTTTT.

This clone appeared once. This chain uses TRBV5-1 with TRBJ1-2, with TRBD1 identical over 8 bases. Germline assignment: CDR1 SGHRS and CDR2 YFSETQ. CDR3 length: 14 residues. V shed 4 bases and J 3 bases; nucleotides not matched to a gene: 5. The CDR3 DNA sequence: TGCGCCAGCAGCCGGATGACAGGGGACTATGGCTACACCTTC. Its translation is CASSRMTGDYGYTF. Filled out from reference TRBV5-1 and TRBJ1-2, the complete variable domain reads KAGVTQTPRYLIKTRGQQVTLSCSPISGHRSVSWYQQTPGQGLQFLFEYFSETQRNKGNFPGRFSGRQFSNSRSEMNVSTLELGDSALYLCASSRMTGDYGYTFGSGTRLTVV.

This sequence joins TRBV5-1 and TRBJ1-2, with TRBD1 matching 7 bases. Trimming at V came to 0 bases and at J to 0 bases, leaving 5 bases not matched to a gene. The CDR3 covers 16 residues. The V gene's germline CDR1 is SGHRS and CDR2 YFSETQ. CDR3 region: CASSLGGTATNYGYTF. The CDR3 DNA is TGCGCCAGCAGCTTGGGAGGGACAGCGACTAACTATGGCTACACCTTC.

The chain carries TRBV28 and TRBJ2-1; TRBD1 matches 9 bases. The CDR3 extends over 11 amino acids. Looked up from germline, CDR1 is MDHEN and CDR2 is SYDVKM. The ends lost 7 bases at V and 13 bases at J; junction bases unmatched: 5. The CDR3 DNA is TGTGCCAGCAACCAGGGACAGGGTCAGTTCTTC. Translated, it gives CASNQGQGQFF.

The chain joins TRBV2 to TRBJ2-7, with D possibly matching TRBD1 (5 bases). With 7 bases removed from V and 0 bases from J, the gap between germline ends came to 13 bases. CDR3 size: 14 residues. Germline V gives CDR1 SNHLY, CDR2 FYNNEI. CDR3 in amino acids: CASTKGFGSYEQYF. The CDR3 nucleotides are TGTGCCAGCACCAAGGGGTTTGGCTCCTACGAGCAGTACTTC.

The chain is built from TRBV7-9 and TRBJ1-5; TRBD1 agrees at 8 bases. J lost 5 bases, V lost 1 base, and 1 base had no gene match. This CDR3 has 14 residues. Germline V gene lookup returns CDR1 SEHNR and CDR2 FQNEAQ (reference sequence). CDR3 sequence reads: CASSLGTGYQPQHF. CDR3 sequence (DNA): TGTGCCAGCAGCTTAGGGACAGGGTATCAGCCCCAGCATTTT.

The CDR3 is CASRPKTENTEAFF. The CDR3, as DNA: TGTGCCAGCAGGCCGAAGACTGAGAACACTGAAGCTTTCTTT. The V call is TRBV11-1, the J call TRBJ1-1; D remains unclear. The germline V gene has CDR1 SGHAT and CDR2 FQDESV (reference sequence). The CDR3 contains 14 residues. The V end was cut by 6 bases, the J end by 1 base, with 12 bases between.

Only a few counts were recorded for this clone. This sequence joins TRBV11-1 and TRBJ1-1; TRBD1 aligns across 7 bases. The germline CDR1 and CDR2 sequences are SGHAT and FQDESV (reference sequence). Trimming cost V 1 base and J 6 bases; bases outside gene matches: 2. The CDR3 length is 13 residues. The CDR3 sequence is CASSLVQGSEAFF. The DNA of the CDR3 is TGTGCCAGCAGCTTAGTACAGGGGTCTGAAGCTTTCTTT.

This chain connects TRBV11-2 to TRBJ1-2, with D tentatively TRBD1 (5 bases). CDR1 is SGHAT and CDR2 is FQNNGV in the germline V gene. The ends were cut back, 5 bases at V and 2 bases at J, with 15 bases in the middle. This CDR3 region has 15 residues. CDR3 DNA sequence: TGTGCCAGCAGCCCCAAGCCGGGACTCAACTATGGCTACACCTTC. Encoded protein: CASSPKPGLNYGYTF.

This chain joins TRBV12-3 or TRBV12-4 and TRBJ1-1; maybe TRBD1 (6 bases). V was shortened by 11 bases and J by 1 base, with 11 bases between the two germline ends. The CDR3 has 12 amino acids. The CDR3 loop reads CASWTENTEAFF. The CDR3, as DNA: TGTGCCTCATGGACAGAGAACACTGAAGCTTTCTTT.

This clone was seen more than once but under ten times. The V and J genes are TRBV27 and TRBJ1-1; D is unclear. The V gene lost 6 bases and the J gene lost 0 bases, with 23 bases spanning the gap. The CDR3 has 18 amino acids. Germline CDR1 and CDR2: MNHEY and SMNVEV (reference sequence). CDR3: CASRASLGRSLLNTEAFF. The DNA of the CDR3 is TGTGCCAGCAGAGCAAGTTTGGGTAGGAGTCTTCTGAACACTGAAGCTTTCTTT.

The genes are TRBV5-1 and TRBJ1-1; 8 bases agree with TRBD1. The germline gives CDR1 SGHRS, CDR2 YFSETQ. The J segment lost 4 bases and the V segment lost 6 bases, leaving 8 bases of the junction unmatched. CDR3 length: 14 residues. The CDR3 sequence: CASTEDRVGTEAFF. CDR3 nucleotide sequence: TGCGCCAGCACGGAGGACAGGGTGGGCACTGAAGCTTTCTTT. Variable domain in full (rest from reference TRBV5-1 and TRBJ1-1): KAGVTQTPRYLIKTRGQQVTLSCSPISGHRSVSWYQQTPGQGLQFLFEYFSETQRNKGNFPGRFSGRQFSNSRSEMNVSTLELGDSALYLCASTEDRVGTEAFFGQGTRLTVV.

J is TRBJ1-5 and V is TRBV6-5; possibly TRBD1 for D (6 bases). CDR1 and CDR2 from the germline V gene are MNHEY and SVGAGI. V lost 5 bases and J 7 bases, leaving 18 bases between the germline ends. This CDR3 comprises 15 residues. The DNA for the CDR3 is TGTGCCAGCAGTAGAAGGGCGGGGGCTGAACAGCCCCAGCATTTT. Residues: CASSRRAGAEQPQHF.

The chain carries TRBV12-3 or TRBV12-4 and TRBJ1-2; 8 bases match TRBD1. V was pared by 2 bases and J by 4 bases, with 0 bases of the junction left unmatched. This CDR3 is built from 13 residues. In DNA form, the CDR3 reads TGTGCCAGCAGTTTAACAGGGGGCTATGGCTACACCTTC. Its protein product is CASSLTGGYGYTF.

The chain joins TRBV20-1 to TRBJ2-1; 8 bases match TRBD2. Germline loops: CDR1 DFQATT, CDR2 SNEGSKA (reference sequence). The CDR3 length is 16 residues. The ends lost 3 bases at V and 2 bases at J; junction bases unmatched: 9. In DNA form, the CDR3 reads TGCAGTGCTAGTGTGAGCCGGGGGGGAACCTACAATGAGCAGTTCTTC. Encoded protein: CSASVSRGGTYNEQFF.